One and the same sample provided the 17 T cell receptor beta chains below, sequenced in a study of T-cell memory formation after mild COVID-19. TCRdb reanalysed the 5' RACE reads using MiXCR and keeps one entry per CDR3 protein. The sample yields 180,000 or so distinct CDR3 sequences, approximately 10% seen once. Sequencing used PBMCs or a T cell subset sorted from them (not recorded which). Source of these receptors: a man between 18 and 35 years old who had mild COVID-19 (a few samples of this study predate the infection). Cell type and time point are not known.

The chain carries TRBV6-5 and TRBJ2-7, with D unclear. This CDR3 contains 15 residues. Deletions cut 2 bases from V and 3 bases from J, with 14 bases between. Germline CDR1 and CDR2: MNHEY and SVGAGI. CDR3 in DNA: TGTGCCAGCAGTTACCTGGACGGCATAGGCTACGAGCAGTACTTC. Its translation: CASSYLDGIGYEQYF.

V is TRBV20-1 and J is TRBJ2-1; D gene uncertain. CDR3 length: 12 amino acids. The V end was cut by 0 bases, the J end by 6 bases, with 6 bases between. CDR1 and CDR2 (germline): DFQATT, SNEGSKA (reference sequence). CDR3 in DNA: TGCAGTGCTAGAGATGGGCCCAATGAGCAGTTCTTC. As protein: CSARDGPNEQFF.

The chain recombines TRBV20-1 with TRBJ2-3; unclear D gene. CDR1 is DFQATT and CDR2 is SNEGSKA in the germline V gene (reference sequence). The CDR3 covers 13 residues. V lost 3 bases and J lost 3, with 10 bases in between. CDR3 protein: CSARGLGTDTQYF. CDR3 nucleotides: TGCAGTGCTAGGGGATTAGGGACAGATACGCAGTATTTT.

This clonotype was detected a few times. This chain links TRBV6-5 with TRBJ2-7; 9 bases match TRBD1. CDR3 size: 14 residues. Germline values: CDR1 MNHEY, CDR2 SVGAGI. The V and J ends lost 4 bases and 3 bases, in that order; junction bases with no gene match: 4. Here the CDR3 reads CASSSNRGHYEQYV. For the CDR3, the DNA is TGTGCCAGCAGTTCGAACAGGGGGCACTACGAGCAGTACGTC.

Turning to this clonotype: An end of the junction differs from the germline gene, which may be a read error. This chain joins TRBV2 and TRBJ1-1; D gene ambiguous. Germline CDR1 reads SNHLY; CDR2 reads FYNNEI. CDR3 length equals 12 residues. CDR3 bases: TGTGCCAGCAATGAAATGAACACTGAAGCTTTCTTT. This translates into CASNEMNTEAFF.

This chain links TRBV29-1 with TRBJ1-4; TRBD1 agrees at 8 bases. The ends lost 6 bases at V and 3 bases at J; junction bases unmatched: 3. CDR1 and CDR2 (germline): SQVTM, ANQGSEA. CDR3 length: 13 residues. CDR3 loop: CSVGQGSNEKLFF. The CDR3 DNA reads TGCAGCGTCGGACAGGGCTCTAATGAAAAACTGTTTTTT.

The chain combines TRBV6-5 with TRBJ1-3, with 9 bases aligning to TRBD1. The V and J ends lost 6 bases and 0 bases, in that order; junction bases with no gene match: 9. The germline V gene has CDR1 MNHEY and CDR2 SVGAGI. The CDR3 length is 17 residues. CDR3 bases: TGTGCCAGCAGACCCCGACAGGGGGAAGCCTCTGGAAACACCATATATTTT. The encoded protein is CASRPRQGEASGNTIYF.

The chain recombines TRBV7-3 with TRBJ2-2, with D maybe TRBD1 (6 bases). V gave up 10 bases and J gave up 0 bases, with 12 bases separating them. CDR1 SGHTA and CDR2 FQGTGA come from the germline V gene. This CDR3 is 14 amino acids long. CDR3 residues: CATGQTSNTGELFF. The DNA of the CDR3 is TGTGCCACCGGACAGACCTCGAACACCGGGGAGCTGTTTTTT.

The rearrangement uses TRBV6-2 or TRBV6-3 and TRBJ1-1, with 11 positions matching TRBD1. V was clipped by 8 bases and J by 0 bases; unmatched bases: 8. Germline lookup yields CDR1 MNHEY and CDR2 SVGEGT. CDR3 length equals 16 residues. Written as DNA, the CDR3 is TGTGCCAGCGTACTGGGACAGGGGGATTTGAACACTGAAGCTTTCTTT. Translated, it gives CASVLGQGDLNTEAFF.

The chain links TRBV24-1 to TRBJ1-2; D uncertain. CDR1 KGHDR and CDR2 SFDVKD come from the germline V gene. The CDR3 runs to 12 residues. Between the trimmed V and J ends, which lost 5 bases and 4 bases, there was a span of 7 bases. DNA of the CDR3: TGTGCCACCAGTGCCGAGGGCTATGGCTACACCTTC. Translated, it gives CATSAEGYGYTF.

The chain uses TRBV7-3 and TRBJ2-2; possible D gene TRBD2, 5 bases. This CDR3 comprises 14 residues. Germline V CDR1 and CDR2: SGHTA, FQGTGA. Deletions cut 5 bases from V and 6 bases from J, with 13 bases between. CDR3 nucleotide sequence: TGTGCCAGCAGCACCGGACTTCCCCCCGGGGAGCTGTTTTTT. This sequence encodes CASSTGLPPGELFF.

This chain uses TRBV21-1 with TRBJ2-3; TRBD2 is taken as the D call from the table, unchecked against the DNA. TRBV21-1 represents a pseudogene. The CDR3 sequence is 16 residues long. The CDR3 DNA reads TGTGCCAGCAGCTCTGGAGCGGGGGGCCCCACGGATACGCAGTATTTT. It is translated as CASSSGAGGPTDTQYF.

This clonotype was detected only a few times. The chain links TRBV12-3 or TRBV12-4 to TRBJ2-2; TRBD1 agrees at 9 bases. The CDR3 runs 15 residues. V lost 6 bases and J lost 7; bases outside the gene matches: 9. The CDR3 region is CASSPRQGGDGELFF. The DNA of the CDR3 is TGTGCCAGCAGCCCTCGACAGGGGGGGGACGGGGAGCTGTTTTTT.

This rearrangement joins TRBV4-2 to TRBJ2-3; possibly TRBD1 or TRBD2 for D (5 bases each). The length of the CDR3 is 17 residues. V was pared by 4 bases and J by 3 bases, with 20 bases between. Per germline, CDR1 LGHNA and CDR2 YNFKEQ. CDR3 loop: CASSPTGQGVSTDTQYF. CDR3 DNA: TGTGCCAGCAGCCCAACGGGGCAGGGAGTTTCGACAGATACGCAGTATTTT.

This clonotype was observed a few times. The chain combines TRBV20-1 with TRBJ2-7; TRBD1 agrees at 7 bases. The CDR3 runs to 13 residues. Per germline, CDR1 DFQATT and CDR2 SNEGSKA (reference sequence). Losses at the gene ends were 3 bases for V and 3 bases for J; bases not matched to a gene: 5. CDR3 in DNA: TGCAGTGCTAGGACAGGGTTTGTCTACGAGCAGTACTTC. Amino acids: CSARTGFVYEQYF.

Only a few counts were recorded for this clonotype. V gene TRBV25-1 combines with J gene TRBJ1-2; TRBD1 matches 11 bases. This CDR3 has 16 residues. The V and J ends lost 3 bases and 8 bases, in that order; junction bases with no gene match: 11. Germline V gene data show CDR1 as MGHDK and CDR2 as SYGVNS. CDR3 bases: TGTGCCAGCAGTGAGACCGGGACAGGGGGTTTGAAAGGCTACACCTTC. Amino acids: CASSETGTGGLKGYTF.

In its sample, this clonotype was seen a few times. The chain recombines TRBV12-3 or TRBV12-4 with TRBJ2-7; TRBD1 aligns across 8 bases. J was trimmed by 1 base and V by 6 bases; bases with no gene match: 8. The CDR3 runs to 15 residues. Written as DNA, the CDR3 is TGTGCCAGCAGCAACAGACAGGGGAGGTCCTACGAGCAGTACTTC. This encodes CASSNRQGRSYEQYF.